These 13 T cell receptor beta chains share one sample of origin, sequenced in a study of blood T cell repertoires in COVID-19. The protocol was immunoSEQ multiplex PCR, while the TCRdb copy is restricted to in-frame clones and leaves out a portion. The sample lists 200,000 to 300,000 clones; approximately 89% were seen once. The material sequenced was PBMCs or T cells enriched from blood (not recorded which). Receptors were obtained from a woman aged 35 to 49 with acute COVID-19.

The chain couples TRBV10-3 to TRBJ1-4, with D perhaps TRBD1 (5 bases). This CDR3 has 15 amino acids. V lost 3 bases to trimming and J lost 5 bases, with 13 bases between them. Germline CDR1 ENHRY, CDR2 SYGVKD. The CDR3 sequence: CAISEGGDSNEKLFF. The CDR3, as DNA: TGTGCCATCAGTGAAGGTGGGGACTCGAATGAAAAACTGTTTTTT.

The V gene is TRBV11-3, the J gene TRBJ2-6, with TRBD1 matching 7 bases. Unmatched junction bases numbered 14, after V lost 2 bases and J lost 4 bases. This CDR3 has 19 residues. Per the germline V gene, CDR1 is SGHNT and CDR2 is YENEEA. The DNA for the CDR3 is TGTGCCAGCAGCTTAAACTCCGGGACAGACCTTCTAGGGGCCAACGTCCTGACTTTC. Residues: CASSLNSGTDLLGANVLTF.

The J gene is TRBJ1-1, the V gene TRBV2; D gene ambiguous. V dropped 6 bases and J dropped 5 bases, with 13 bases sitting between them. The germline V gene has CDR1 SNHLY and CDR2 FYNNEI. The CDR3 covers 13 residues. CDR3: CASSELGSTEAFF. The CDR3 DNA reads TGTGCCAGCAGCGAACTTGGCAGTACTGAAGCTTTCTTT.

The V gene is TRBV7-3, the J gene TRBJ1-1; D is perhaps TRBD1 (6 bases). Trimming cost V 3 bases and J 4 bases, with 12 bases left between them. Germline V lookup: CDR1 SGHTA, CDR2 FQGTGA. CDR3 length: 14 amino acids. The CDR3 reads CASSFTGTVTEAFF. CDR3 in DNA: TGTGCCAGCAGCTTTACAGGGACCGTCACTGAAGCTTTCTTT. Supplemented by reference TRBV7-3 and TRBJ1-1, the full variable domain reads GAGVSQTPSNKVTEKGKYVELRCDPISGHTALYWYRQSLGQGPEFLIYFQGTGAADDSGLPNDRFFAVRPEGSVSTLKIQRTERGDSAVYLCASSFTGTVTEAFFGQGTRLTVV.

The chain employs TRBV2 and TRBJ1-4; the D is unclear. From germline, CDR1 is SNHLY and CDR2 FYNNEI. Trimming stripped 3 bases from V and 5 bases from J, with 10 bases between. CDR3 length: 14 amino acids. In DNA, the CDR3 is TGTGCCAGCAGTGACGGTCCTTGGAATGAAAAACTGTTTTTT. Encoded protein: CASSDGPWNEKLFF.

J is TRBJ2-2 and V is TRBV27; tentatively, D is TRBD2 (6 bases). Germline assignment: CDR1 MNHEY and CDR2 SMNVEV (reference sequence). The CDR3 has 15 amino acids. With 5 bases removed from V and 0 bases from J, the gap between germline ends came to 10 bases. This CDR3 reads CASSPLAANTGELFF. As DNA, the CDR3 is TGTGCCAGCAGTCCATTAGCGGCGAACACCGGGGAGCTGTTTTTT.

The J gene is TRBJ1-1, the V gene TRBV14, with 9 bases that match TRBD1. The V gene's germline CDR1 is SGHDN and CDR2 FVKESK. V trimming: 2 bases; J trimming: 0 bases; junction bases outside the gene matches: 4. There are 16 residues in the CDR3. CDR3 sequence reads: CASSQKRDRVNTEAFF. The CDR3 region has the DNA TGTGCCAGCAGCCAAAAAAGGGACAGGGTGAACACTGAAGCTTTCTTT.

The chain is built from TRBV5-4 and TRBJ1-2; D unclear. The germline V and J ends were trimmed by 4 bases and 4 bases, with 17 bases remaining between them. Germline V gene data show CDR1 as SGHNT and CDR2 as YYREEE (reference sequence). The CDR3 runs 15 residues. The CDR3 DNA reads TGTGCCAGCAGCGCCGCCGGGCCGGGGAGCTATGGCTACACCTTC. Encoded protein: CASSAAGPGSYGYTF.

The gene calls are TRBV28 and TRBJ1-6, with no clear D. V lost 7 bases and J lost 7, with 14 bases in between. CDR3 length: 14 residues. Looked up from germline, CDR1 is MDHEN and CDR2 is SYDVKM. The CDR3 loop reads CASTAALRNSPLHF. Written as DNA, the CDR3 is TGTGCCAGCACCGCGGCACTACGGAATTCACCCCTCCACTTT.

The table lists this clone with a few counts. The genes are TRBV10-1 and TRBJ2-1, with 8 bases aligning to TRBD2. Germline CDR1 is WNHNN and CDR2 is SYGVQD (reference sequence). V dropped 6 bases and J dropped 9; count of bases not matched to a gene: 10. CDR3 length equals 14 residues. The CDR3 is CASRKTSAESEQFF. The CDR3 DNA follows: TGCGCCAGCAGGAAGACTAGCGCCGAAAGTGAGCAGTTCTTC.

The genes are TRBV28 and TRBJ1-2, with D maybe TRBD1 (6 bases). The CDR3 sequence is 16 residues long. The germline V gene encodes CDR1 MDHEN and CDR2 SYDVKM. V lost 4 bases and J 3 bases, leaving 18 bases between the germline ends. The chain's CDR3 is CASSSTGQNPDYGYTF. In DNA, the CDR3 is TGTGCCAGCAGTTCGACAGGACAGAATCCGGACTATGGCTACACCTTC.

J is TRBJ1-3 and V is TRBV7-9; 7 bases are a match to TRBD1. Germline CDR1 SEHNR, CDR2 FQNEAQ (reference sequence). CDR3 size: 17 residues. V was pared by 6 bases and J by 4 bases, with 15 bases of the junction left unmatched. Here the CDR3 DNA reads TGTGCCAGCAGTCGGCCCCAGGGGGATGTGGGAGGAAACACCATATATTTT. Protein: CASSRPQGDVGGNTIYF.

A single count supports this clone. This chain links TRBV19 with TRBJ2-7, with TRBD1 matching 10 bases. This CDR3 is 14 amino acids long. CDR1 LNHDA and CDR2 SQIVND come from the germline V gene (reference sequence). V trimming: 5 bases; J trimming: 6 bases; junction bases outside the gene matches: 7. CDR3 coding DNA: TGTGCCAGTAGTTCTTGGACAGGGGGTTTCGAGCAGTACTTC. Translated: CASSSWTGGFEQYF.